This T cell receptor (beta chain) was sequenced during a study of OX40 agonist ivuxolimab in advanced cancers. About the research overall: Patient treatment consisted of intravenous ivuxolimab administration every 2 weeks at 0.01 to 10 mg/kg.

This clone was counted a few times. The antigen is unknown. Findings and caveats of the study: Low clonal expansion, among the lowest seen, marked partial responders at 0.1-3.0 mg/kg. Mean expanded clone counts were higher in CD8+ than CD4+ T cells.

Peripheral blood came from all dose cohorts at three timepoints. This table comes from immunoSEQ multiplex PCR, and its TCRdb copy is limited to in-frame clones, with some not included. This sample has roughly 79,000 clones, with 80% to 95% found just once. Trimming took 7 bases from V and 9 from J, leaving 15 bases between them. The CDR3 runs to 12 residues. The germline CDR1 and CDR2 sequences are WNHNN and SYGVQD (reference sequence). The sequence came from an adult with an advanced solid tumor such as melanoma, head and neck, liver or kidney cancer. This chain connects TRBV10-1 to TRBJ1-1, with unresolved D. The input for sequencing was CD4+ or CD8+ T cells sorted from blood, taken in a trial of the OX40 agonist ivuxolimab. The CDR3 DNA follows: TGCGCCAGCACCGGAGACACCCATCAAGCTTTCTTT. Amino acid sequence: CASTGDTHQAFF.